The TCR beta chain described here comes from a study of T-cell reconstitution after alpha-beta-depleted transplantation in children. Study-wide results and limits: Several hundred rapidly expanded clones from non-depleted graft cells reportedly supplied alpha-beta T cells about two months post-transplant. For some patients, TCRbeta diversity was high at day 60 because of recipient T cells and thymic progenitors that survived. When one year had passed after transplant, most T-cell counts and diversity came from newly produced T cells.

In regard to this clonotype: Antigen specificity is unknown.

This CDR3 contains 13 residues. V was clipped by 6 bases and J by 7 bases; unmatched bases: 4. It was with unique molecular identifiers that the TCRbeta library was prepared. TCRdb passed the PCR reads through MiXCR, listing each CDR3 protein once. Here the sample spans approximately 1,000,000 distinct CDR3 sequences, 25% to 35% being singletons. This sequence was found in a boy under two years old who had a stem cell transplant for SCID, so the T cells may come from the graft donor. The chain couples TRBV12-3 or TRBV12-4 to TRBJ1-2; TRBD1 matches at 11 bases. The sequenced sample was PBMCs, mostly from graft donor cells, obtained 360 days after TCRalphabeta/CD19-depleted stem cell transplant. The CDR3 is CASRGTGGRGYTF. The DNA of the CDR3 is TGTGCCAGCAGGGGGACAGGGGGACGTGGCTACACCTTC.